Listed below are T cell receptor beta chains from one sample, sequenced in a study of T cell responses to AZD1222 COVID-19 vaccine. The assay was immunoSEQ multiplex PCR, and TCRdb's table has in-frame clones only and misses some. The table lists about 89,000 clones, 85% to 95% of them singletons. The source was peripheral blood, collected 28 days after the second AZD1222 dose. The receptor set was obtained from an adult who received the AZD1222 COVID-19 vaccine. Each CDR3 is given with its conserved first and last residue. D genes are given only for firm matches. For some rows the clone size is stated as once, few or many, or as a class when expanded; others skip it.

v_call	j_call	clone_size	d_call	cdr3_aa	cdr3_nt
TRBV5-8	TRBJ1-1	once	TRBD1	CASSLRGLGTEAFF	TGTGCCAGCAGCTTGAGGGGGCTGGGCACTGAAGCTTTCTTT
TRBV30	TRBJ1-2	-	TRBD1	CAWIRGGNYGYTF	TGTGCCTGGATCAGAGGGGGCAACTATGGCTACACCTTC
TRBV2	TRBJ1-1	-	-	CASRWGQETEAFF	TGTGCCAGCCGGTGGGGCCAGGAAACTGAAGCTTTCTTT
TRBV27	TRBJ2-1	once	TRBD2	CASSLSGGQNEQFF	TGTGCCAGCAGTTTATCGGGAGGGCAGAATGAGCAGTTCTTC
TRBV27	TRBJ2-7	-	-	CASSSYRASYEQYF	TGTGCCAGCAGTTCCTACCGGGCCAGCTACGAGCAGTACTTC
TRBV11-2	TRBJ1-2	-	-	CASSSPPNYGYTF	TGTGCCAGCAGCTCCCCGCCCAACTATGGCTACACCTTC
TRBV3-1/TRBV3-2	TRBJ2-7	-	-	CASSLPGHPTYEQYF	TGTGCCAGCAGCCTCCCGGGACACCCTACATACGAGCAGTACTTC
TRBV11-3	TRBJ2-1	-	-	CASSLRGQTYNEQFF	TGTGCCAGCAGCTTGAGGGGCCAGACCTACAATGAGCAGTTCTTC
TRBV5-1	TRBJ2-1	-	-	CASSLVLHRSSYNEQFF	TGCGCCAGCAGCTTGGTACTCCACAGAAGCTCCTACAATGAGCAGTTCTTC
TRBV2	TRBJ1-3	once	-	CASSPQYSVNTIYF	TGTGCCAGCAGTCCTCAGTACTCCGTGAACACCATATATTTT
TRBV7-6	TRBJ1-1	-	-	CASKQGNTEAFF	TGTGCCAGCAAACAGGGCAACACTGAAGCTTTCTTT
TRBV7-3	TRBJ2-1	-	-	CASSLSGTNEQFF	TGTGCCAGCAGCTTGTCAGGGACTAATGAGCAGTTCTTC
TRBV28	TRBJ1-6	-	-	CASSYGGDSPLHF	TGTGCCAGCTCTTACGGGGGCGATTCACCCCTCCACTTT
TRBV25-1	TRBJ1-5	-	-	CASSEYVDNQPQHF	TGTGCCAGCAGTGAATATGTCGACAATCAGCCCCAGCATTTT
TRBV18	TRBJ1-1	-	-	CASSPFGADTEAFF	TGTGCCAGCTCACCATTCGGGGCAGACACTGAAGCTTTCTTT
TRBV7-3	TRBJ1-3	-	TRBD1	CASSPGTANSGNTIYF	TGTGCCAGCAGCCCCGGGACAGCTAACTCTGGAAACACCATATATTTT
TRBV30	TRBJ1-6	-	TRBD1	CAWRQGAGFQSSPLHF	TGTGCCTGGAGACAGGGGGCTGGGTTCCAAAGTTCACCCCTCCACTTT
TRBV3-1/TRBV3-2	TRBJ1-6	-	-	CASSLLDSPLHF	TGTGCCAGCAGCCTCCTGGATTCACCCCTCCACTTT
TRBV19	TRBJ1-2	-	TRBD1	CASSIQSIGTGSYGYTF	TGTGCCAGTAGTATTCAATCTATTGGGACAGGGAGCTATGGCTACACCTTC
TRBV6-5	TRBJ1-5	-	-	CASTYSGGSNQPQHF	TGTGCCAGCACGTATTCGGGGGGGAGCAATCAGCCCCAGCATTTT
TRBV4-1	TRBJ1-2	-	-	CASSQGPQGGGYGYTF	TGCGCCAGCAGCCAAGGGCCACAGGGCGGGGGCTATGGCTACACCTTC
TRBV7-2	TRBJ2-1	-	TRBD2	CASSPVLAGGPTGNEQFF	TGTGCCAGCAGCCCCGTACTAGCGGGAGGGCCGACTGGGAATGAGCAGTTCTTC
TRBV9	TRBJ1-2	-	-	CASTPDLGYGYTF	TGTGCCAGCACCCCAGATCTAGGCTATGGCTACACCTTC
TRBV12-3/TRBV12-4	TRBJ1-3	-	-	CASSSQTGNTIYF	TGTGCCAGCAGTTCCCAGACTGGGAACACCATATATTTT
TRBV5-6	TRBJ1-1	-	-	CASSLSTEAFF	TGTGCCAGCAGCTTGAGCACTGAAGCTTTCTTT
TRBV20-1	TRBJ2-5	once	-	CSASGSGQTQYF	TGCAGTGCTAGTGGGAGCGGCCAGACCCAGTACTTC
TRBV19	TRBJ1-5	-	TRBD1	CASSRTGVQYQPQHF	TGTGCCAGTAGTCGGACAGGGGTCCAATATCAGCCCCAGCATTTT
TRBV28	TRBJ1-2	-	TRBD1	CASSPTGVEFYGYTF	TGTGCCAGCAGCCCAACAGGGGTTGAGTTTTATGGCTACACCTTC
TRBV14	TRBJ2-7	-	-	CASSHSYEQYF	TGTGCCAGCAGCCACTCCTACGAGCAGTACTTC
TRBV11-2	TRBJ1-1	-	-	CASSIFSGMNTEAFF	TGTGCCAGCAGTATTTTTTCGGGTATGAACACTGAAGCTTTCTTT
TRBV9	TRBJ1-1	-	-	CASSAFIPQQGLNTEAFF	TGTGCCAGCAGCGCCTTCATCCCCCAACAGGGCTTGAACACTGAAGCTTTCTTT
TRBV6-4	TRBJ2-7	once	-	CASTGSYEQYF	TGTGCCAGCACCGGGAGTTACGAGCAGTACTTC
TRBV29-1	TRBJ1-2	once	TRBD1	CSVVRDRAYGYTF	TGCAGCGTCGTCCGGGACAGGGCTTATGGCTACACCTTC
TRBV9	TRBJ2-7	-	-	CASSAGQNSYEQYF	TGTGCCAGCAGCGCCGGACAGAACTCCTACGAGCAGTACTTC
TRBV6-5	TRBJ2-3	-	-	CASLNLGRSTDTQYF	TGTGCCAGCCTTAACCTAGGACGGAGCACAGATACGCAGTATTTT
TRBV6-4	TRBJ1-2	-	-	CASKFHGTSYGYTF	TGTGCCAGCAAGTTCCACGGGACCTCCTATGGCTACACCTTC
TRBV5-1	TRBJ1-2	-	-	CASSPEAVSYGYTF	TGCGCCAGCAGCCCGGAGGCAGTTTCCTATGGCTACACCTTC
TRBV28	TRBJ2-1	once	TRBD2	CASSGTSLQFF	TGTGCCAGCAGTGGGACTAGCTTGCAGTTCTTC
TRBV6-5	TRBJ2-2	once	TRBD2	CASSHGGGITGELFF	TGTGCCAGCAGTCACGGGGGGGGCATCACCGGGGAGCTGTTTTTT
TRBV28	TRBJ1-2	-	TRBD1	CASNTGGYYGYTF	TGTGCCAGCAACACAGGGGGCTACTATGGCTACACCTTC
TRBV7-9	TRBJ2-6	-	-	CASSLSGSGANVLTF	TGTGCCAGCAGCTTATCCGGGTCTGGGGCCAACGTCCTGACTTTC
TRBV7-3	TRBJ1-6	-	-	CASSFTRTGSPLHF	TGTGCCAGCAGCTTCACTAGGACGGGATCACCCCTCCACTTT
TRBV7-9	TRBJ1-2	-	TRBD1	CASSFGTGTYGYTF	TGTGCCAGCAGCTTTGGGACAGGGACTTATGGCTACACCTTC
TRBV19	TRBJ1-1	-	-	CASREGGRLDTEAFF	TGTGCCAGTAGAGAAGGAGGGCGCCTGGACACTGAAGCTTTCTTT
TRBV18	TRBJ2-7	-	TRBD2	CASSPREGEQYF	TGTGCCAGCTCACCGAGGGAGGGCGAGCAGTACTTC
TRBV6-6	TRBJ1-5	-	-	CASSGEGRVQPQHF	TGTGCCAGCAGTGGCGAGGGGAGAGTTCAGCCCCAGCATTTT